This TCR beta chain was retrieved from a study of CD8 T cells in ankylosing spondylitis. Study-wide points: There was a TCR beta motif, made of roughly eight highly homologous variants, that appeared characteristic of ankylosing spondylitis blood.

From the 5' RACE reads, TCRdb called clonotypes with MiXCR, one entry per CDR3 protein. This sample carries just under 550,000 distinct CDR3 sequences, 9.5% to 15% of them seen once, and the ten largest clones take around 7%. This CDR3 has 14 amino acids. The germline gives CDR1 DFQATT, CDR2 SNEGSKA (reference sequence). Trimming removed 5 bases from V and 7 bases from J, with 20 bases in between. In regard to this clonotype: Its antigen is not identified.

The sample taken for sequencing was blood, either unsorted or a sorted T cell fraction (not recorded which). The clonotype comes from a male donor with ankylosing spondylitis. The chain is built from TRBV20-1 and TRBJ1-1; D may be TRBD1 (6 bases). The CDR3 spells CSAHKTGRDGEAFF. The CDR3 nucleotides are TGCAGTGCTCACAAGACAGGAAGGGACGGTGAAGCTTTCTTT.